This T cell receptor beta chain was identified in a study of OX40 agonist ivuxolimab in advanced cancers. General study findings and limits: Among the least clonally expanded were partial responders at 0.1-3.0 mg/kg. In general, CD8+ T cells held more expanded clones than CD4+ did, on average.

Assay used: immunoSEQ multiplex PCR; TCRdb lists only in-frame clones, some missing. The table includes about 99,000 clones, less than 95% detected once. Blood got drawn at baseline, again on cycle 4 day 1, and then on cycle 7 day 1. Remarks on this clone: What it binds is unknown.

The CDR3 is 12 amino acids. V was pared by 6 bases and J by 7 bases, with 7 bases between. Per the germline V gene, CDR1 is MDHEN and CDR2 is SYDVKM. This sample comprised CD4+ or CD8+ T cells sorted from blood, obtained in a trial of the OX40 agonist ivuxolimab. The clonotype originates from an adult with an advanced solid tumor such as melanoma, head and neck, liver or kidney cancer. The chain joins TRBV28 to TRBJ1-6, with no clear D. The CDR3 DNA is TGTGCCAGCAGAGCTTTCAATTCACCCCTCCACTTT. This sequence encodes CASRAFNSPLHF.